The clone carrying this T cell receptor beta chain was observed a handful of times. Its specificity is unknown. The investigators amplified TCR beta CDR3 regions from RNA transcripts. First-round RT-PCR of the TCR CDR3 relied on the HTBI primer set. Each CDR3 protein gets one entry after TCRdb re-called the multiplex PCR reads with MiXCR. The repertoire holds about 640,000 distinct CDR3 sequences, with around 21% as singletons. The data are from a study of T cells in Graves' hyperthyroidism and ophthalmopathy. Notes on the study in general: The model foresaw ophthalmopathy a median roughly 6 months prior to onset.

This sample holds PBMCs from 10 ml fresh peripheral blood. The sample comprised blood. This sequence originates from a man between 25 and 39 years old with Graves' ophthalmopathy.

The CDR3 is CASSLGLAEDTQYF. As DNA, the CDR3 is TGCGCCAGCAGCTTGGGACTAGCGGAAGATACGCAGTATTTT. V usage is TRBV5-1 and J usage is TRBJ2-3; 9 bases agree with TRBD2. Germline loops: CDR1 SGHRS, CDR2 YFSETQ. The ends lost 0 bases at V and 5 bases at J; junction bases unmatched: 1. This CDR3 region has 14 residues.